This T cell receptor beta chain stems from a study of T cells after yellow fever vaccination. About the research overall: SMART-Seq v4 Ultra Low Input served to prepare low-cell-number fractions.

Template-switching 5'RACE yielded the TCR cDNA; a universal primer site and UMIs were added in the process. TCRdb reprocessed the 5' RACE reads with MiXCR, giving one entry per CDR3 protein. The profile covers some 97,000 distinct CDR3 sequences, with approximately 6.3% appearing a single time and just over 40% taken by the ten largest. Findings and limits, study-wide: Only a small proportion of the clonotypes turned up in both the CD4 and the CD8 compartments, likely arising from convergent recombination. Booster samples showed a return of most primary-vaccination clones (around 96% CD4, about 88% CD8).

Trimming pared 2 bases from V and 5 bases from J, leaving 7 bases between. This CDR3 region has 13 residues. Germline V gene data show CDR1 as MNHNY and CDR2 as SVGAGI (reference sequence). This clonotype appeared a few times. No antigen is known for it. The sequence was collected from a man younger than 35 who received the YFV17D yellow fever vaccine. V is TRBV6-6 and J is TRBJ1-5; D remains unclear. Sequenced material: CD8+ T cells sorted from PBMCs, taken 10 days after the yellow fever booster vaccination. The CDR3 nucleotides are TGTGCCAGCAGTTACCCCAACGATCAGCCCCAGCATTTT. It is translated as CASSYPNDQPQHF.